Listed below are T cell receptor beta chains from one sample, sequenced in a study of beta chain features in type 1 diabetes. Libraries were prepared by immunoSEQ multiplex PCR; TCRdb keeps only in-frame clonotypes and omits some of them. The sample has nearly 250,000 clones, about 14% seen once; the top ten hold around 0.03%. Sequenced: naive CD4+ T cells from blood. Source of these receptors: a woman aged 40 to 50 in good health. CDR3s leave out the opening cysteine and the closing phenylalanine or tryptophan.

v_call	cdr3_aa
TRBV18	ASSPMSSSYEQY
TRBV7-9	ASSFARANEQF
TRBV7-7	ASSLVARGPGEMTGELF
TRBV15	ATSRDSRSYEQY
TRBV11-2	ASSSRQGGNIQY
TRBV5-4	ASSPGGGGHGELF
TRBV5-1	ASSLVGATNEKLF
TRBV6-1	ASIPTSAHGELF
TRBV6-5	ASSSYRDRDTDTQY
TRBV7-9	ASSSTMGQVITYNEQF
TRBV19	AIGGNTEAF
TRBV18	ASSPPSGEQY
TRBV4-2	ASSRDRGNGYT
TRBV11-2	ATSRDRRPSLF
TRBV5-1	ASSSGLAGGGADTQY
TRBV10-3	ATIRQGGTTEAF
TRBV10-3	ATRTSGSQETQY
TRBV5-4	ASSPGQANTGELF
TRBV9	ASGGLGSAQETQY
TRBV18	ASSPLSSSYEQY
TRBV11-2	ASSLAASPGNEKLF
TRBV18	ASSPRLAGGQDNEQF
TRBV4-2	ASSQTSGGSDTQY
TRBV9	ASSVGAGAATGELF
TRBV12-5	ASGPGSSYNEQF
TRBV19	ASRSDRGAWF
TRBV5-4	ASRAQGKGYEQY
TRBV25-1	ASRADTGQETQY
TRBV5-6	ASSIRPGGETQY
TRBV5-1	ASSLVVAGKGETQY
TRBV25-1	ASRARASYEQY
TRBV5-4	ASSFPSGGERVV
TRBV4-3	ASGRTGLNYGYT
TRBV15	ATSRRDRDYGYT
TRBV5-4	ASSPPGNSYEQY
TRBV7-6	ASSLAPTWGGPLYEQY
TRBV7-9	ASSLGAVNTEAF
TRBV29-1	SVEVPPRATQY
TRBV18	ASSPQKGVRETQY
TRBV19	ASMDRGETQY
TRBV7-2	ARGGVGDTQY
TRBV2	ASRRTSGRAFSRTDTQY
TRBV29-1	SVGWPLQETQY
TRBV25-1	ASSRQGLGYGYT
TRBV5-1	ASSSQGSNTEAF
TRBV27	ASMRGLPYEQY
TRBV11-2	ASSPRRVINEQF
TRBV14	ASSPSGGLPYNEQF
TRBV18	ASSTGQVGETQY
TRBV2	ASSSGLRGQPQH
TRBV28	ASSTGSESGANVLT
TRBV9	ASSVAGSATNEKLF
TRBV11-2	ASNSIRGNYGYT